This is a list of T cell receptor beta chains from one sample in a study of T cell changes during pregnancy in multiple sclerosis. Repertoires were generated with immunoSEQ multiplex PCR, while TCRdb's copy carries only in-frame clones and drops some. Among 50,000 or so clones listed, roughly nine tenths were seen once. Material: CD4+ T cells from peripheral blood mononuclear cells, obtained before pregnancy. Receptors originate from a female donor with multiple sclerosis, enrolled in a pregnancy study. Each CDR3 is given with its conserved first and last residue. The D gene is left open where the match is weak. Expanded clones get a size class; other rows say once, few or many, or leave the size out.

d_call	v_call	j_call	clone_size	cdr3_aa	cdr3_nt
NA	TRBV14	TRBJ1-2	NA	CASSRSRTVNYGYTF	TGTGCCAGCAGCCGCAGTCGGACAGTTAACTATGGCTACACCTTC
TRBD2	TRBV5-4	TRBJ2-2	NA	CASKSGLADNTGELFF	TGTGCCAGCAAAAGCGGACTAGCGGATAACACCGGGGAGCTGTTTTTT
NA	TRBV6-6	TRBJ2-5	once	CASSRVGETQYF	TGTGCCAGCAGCAGGGTCGGGGAGACCCAGTACTTC
TRBD1	TRBV2	TRBJ1-4	NA	CASRKTGSNEKLFF	TGTGCCAGCAGAAAGACAGGGAGTAATGAAAAACTGTTTTTT
TRBD2	TRBV30	TRBJ2-7	NA	CAWSHVTSGFYEQYF	TGTGCCTGGAGTCATGTGACTAGCGGGTTCTACGAGCAGTACTTC
TRBD2	TRBV28	TRBJ2-1	NA	CASSQAGGAHEQFF	TGTGCCAGCAGTCAAGCGGGAGGGGCCCATGAGCAGTTCTTC
NA	TRBV5-1	TRBJ2-7	few	CASTILTGTGRDEQYF	TGCGCCAGCACTATTTTGACAGGGACCGGGAGGGACGAGCAGTACTTC
NA	TRBV30	TRBJ1-4	NA	CAWSSIGGAAMEKLFF	TGTGCCTGGAGTAGTATTGGGGGCGCAGCTATGGAAAAACTGTTTTTT
NA	TRBV5-1	TRBJ2-7	NA	CASSPGDGPYEQYF	TGCGCCAGCAGCCCGGGGGACGGTCCCTACGAGCAGTACTTC
NA	TRBV5-1	TRBJ2-1	NA	CASSLAEISYNEQFF	TGCGCCAGCAGCTTGGCGGAGATATCCTACAATGAGCAGTTCTTC
TRBD1	TRBV2	TRBJ1-2	NA	CASSENAGTGARGYTF	TGTGCCAGCAGTGAAAACGCCGGGACAGGGGCTCGGGGCTACACCTTC
TRBD2	TRBV4-1	TRBJ2-1	NA	CASSQDGTSGAYNEQFF	TGCGCCAGCAGCCAAGACGGGACTAGCGGGGCCTACAATGAGCAGTTCTTC
NA	TRBV19	TRBJ1-1	once	CASSIVSRANTEAFF	TGTGCCAGTAGTATAGTAAGCAGGGCGAACACTGAAGCTTTCTTT
TRBD2	TRBV19	TRBJ2-5	NA	CASSIREGLETQYF	TGTGCCAGTAGTATAAGGGAGGGGTTAGAGACCCAGTACTTC
NA	TRBV21-1	TRBJ2-2	NA	CASSKPPRDREPGELFF	TGTGCCAGCAGCAAGCCTCCCCGGGACAGGGAGCCGGGGGAGCTGTTTTTT